This T cell receptor beta chain was identified during a study of cytomegalovirus exposure and HLA in healthy donors. About this clone itself: As yet, its antigen is unknown.

Regarding the study as a whole: Presence/absence analyses treated sequencing depth as roughly uniform across donors.

The CDR3 covers 13 residues. Trimming shortened V by 0 bases and J by 4 bases, and 6 bases separated the two germline ends. Germline V gene lookup returns CDR1 MNHEY and CDR2 SVGAGI. Primers included in the PCR were 60 Vbeta and 13 Jbeta primers. Profiling relied on immunoSEQ multiplex PCR, and the TCRdb table lists in-frame clones only, not all of them. The table shows about 120,000 clones, with around 80% occurring only once. The TCR comes from a man aged 45 to 65 in good health and CMV-seronegative. Material for sequencing was PBMCs. The chain carries TRBV6-5 and TRBJ1-1; no reliable D call. The CDR3 nucleotides read TGTGCCAGCAGTTACTCGAGGAGCACTGAAGCTTTCTTT. Its translation is CASSYSRSTEAFF.